This TCR beta chain was obtained from a study of control samples from healthy donors and cancer patients. This CDR3 has 18 residues. Looked up from germline, CDR1 is SGHRS and CDR2 is YFSETQ. V was clipped by 3 bases and J by 0 bases; unmatched bases: 8. Profiled with immunoSEQ multiplex PCR; TCRdb holds only in-frame clones, not every one. This table has 210,000 or so clones, roughly nine tenths appearing once. This clonotype was sampled from a young man in good health. The V and J genes are TRBV5-1 and TRBJ2-4, with 11 bases fitting TRBD2. Sequencing input: blood. The CDR3 DNA reads as TGCGCCAGCAGCTCGACTAGCGGGGCAACTGGAGCCAAAAACATTCAGTACTTC. As protein: CASSSTSGATGAKNIQYF.